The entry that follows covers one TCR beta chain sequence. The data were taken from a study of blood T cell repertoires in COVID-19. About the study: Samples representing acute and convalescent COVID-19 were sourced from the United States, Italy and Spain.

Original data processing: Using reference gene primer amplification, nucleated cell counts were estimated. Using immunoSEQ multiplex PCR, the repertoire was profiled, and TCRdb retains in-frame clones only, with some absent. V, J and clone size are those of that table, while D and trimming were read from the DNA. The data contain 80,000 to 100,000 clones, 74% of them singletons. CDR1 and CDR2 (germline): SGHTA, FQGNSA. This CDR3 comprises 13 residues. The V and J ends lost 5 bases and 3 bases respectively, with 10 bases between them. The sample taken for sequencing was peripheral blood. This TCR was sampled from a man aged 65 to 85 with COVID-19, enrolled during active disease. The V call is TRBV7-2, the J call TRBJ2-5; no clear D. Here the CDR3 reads CASSPAYKETQYF. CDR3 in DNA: TGTGCCAGCAGCCCCGCCTATAAAGAGACCCAGTACTTC.